The present TCR beta chain was sequenced within a study of T-cell reconstitution after alpha-beta-depleted transplantation in children. Germline CDR1 and CDR2: SGHAT and FQNNGV. The V and J ends lost 5 bases and 8 bases respectively, with 18 bases between them. The CDR3 runs 15 residues. In this sample, this clonotype turned up a few times. Researchers prepared the TCRbeta library using unique molecular identifiers, the study reports. TCRdb re-called the PCR reads with MiXCR, one entry per CDR3 protein. The sample contains some 200,000 distinct CDR3 sequences, around 10% of which appear only once. The specimen was PBMCs from the stem cell graft donor, collected from the stem cell graft. The TCR sequence derives from a human donor who donated a stem cell graft to a child with acute lymphoblastic leukemia. The rearrangement links TRBV11-2 to TRBJ1-4; TRBD1 is a possible D gene (5 bases). CDR3 sequence: CASSPSGLFEEKLFF. CDR3 nucleotides: TGTGCCAGCAGCCCCTCAGGGTTATTTGAGGAAAAACTGTTTTTT.